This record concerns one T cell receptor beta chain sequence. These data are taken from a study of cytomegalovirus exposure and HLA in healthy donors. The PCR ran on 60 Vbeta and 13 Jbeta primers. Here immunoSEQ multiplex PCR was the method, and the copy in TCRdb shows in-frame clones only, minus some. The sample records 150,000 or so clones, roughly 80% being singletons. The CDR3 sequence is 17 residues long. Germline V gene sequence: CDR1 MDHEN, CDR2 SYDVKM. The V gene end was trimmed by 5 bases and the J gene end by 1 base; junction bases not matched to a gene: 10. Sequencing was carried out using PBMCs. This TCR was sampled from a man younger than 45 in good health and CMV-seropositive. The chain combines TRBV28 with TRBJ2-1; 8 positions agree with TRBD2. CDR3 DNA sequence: TGTGCCAGCAGTCCTATTACCGGGACTAGATCCTACAATGAGCAGTTCTTC. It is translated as CASSPITGTRSYNEQFF.